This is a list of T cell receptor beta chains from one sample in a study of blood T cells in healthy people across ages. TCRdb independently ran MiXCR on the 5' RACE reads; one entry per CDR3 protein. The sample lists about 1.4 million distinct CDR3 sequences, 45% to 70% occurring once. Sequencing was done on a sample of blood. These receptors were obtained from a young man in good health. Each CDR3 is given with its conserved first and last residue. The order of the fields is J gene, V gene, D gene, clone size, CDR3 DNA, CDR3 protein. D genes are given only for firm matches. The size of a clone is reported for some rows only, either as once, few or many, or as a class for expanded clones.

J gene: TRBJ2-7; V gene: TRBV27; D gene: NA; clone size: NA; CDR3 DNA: TGTGCCAGCAGTCCGACTGAATTCTACGAGCAGTACTTC; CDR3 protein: CASSPTEFYEQYF
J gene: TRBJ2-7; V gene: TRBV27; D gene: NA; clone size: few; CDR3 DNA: TGTGCCAGCAGCCCGATAAAGCCCGGTCCAGAGTACTTC; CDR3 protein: CASSPIKPGPEYF
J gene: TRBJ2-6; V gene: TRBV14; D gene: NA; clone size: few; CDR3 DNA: TGTGCCAGCAGCCAGGTCGGATCTGGGGCCAACGTCCTGACTTTC; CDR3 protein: CASSQVGSGANVLTF
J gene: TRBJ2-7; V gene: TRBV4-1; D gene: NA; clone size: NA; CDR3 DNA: TGCGCCAGCAGCGAAGGGGCTCACGCCTCCTACGAGCAGTACTTC; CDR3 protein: CASSEGAHASYEQYF
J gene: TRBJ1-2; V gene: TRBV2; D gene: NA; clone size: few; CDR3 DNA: TGTGCCAGCAGGGCGGACTATGGCTACACCTTC; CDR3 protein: CASRADYGYTF
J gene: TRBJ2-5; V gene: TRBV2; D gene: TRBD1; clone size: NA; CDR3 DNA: TGTGCCAGCAGTTCTACCGGGGACAGGGTCCGGGGAGGGACCCAGTACTTC; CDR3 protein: CASSSTGDRVRGGTQYF
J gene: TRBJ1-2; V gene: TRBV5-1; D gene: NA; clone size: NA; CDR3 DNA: TGCGCCAGCAGCTCACAGGAGACCTCCTATGGCTACACCTTC; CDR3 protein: CASSSQETSYGYTF
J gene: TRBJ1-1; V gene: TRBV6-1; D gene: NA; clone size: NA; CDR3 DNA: TGTGCCAGCAGGCCGAGAATACCTATGAACACTGAAGCTTTCTTT; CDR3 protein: CASRPRIPMNTEAFF
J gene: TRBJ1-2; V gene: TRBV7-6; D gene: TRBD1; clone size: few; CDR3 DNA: TGTGCCAGCAGTCAACAGGGGGCTGGCTACACCTTC; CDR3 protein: CASSQQGAGYTF
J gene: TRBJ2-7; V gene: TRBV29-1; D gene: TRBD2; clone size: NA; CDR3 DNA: TGCAGCGTTGGAGGGGGACTAGCGGGAGTGTACAATGAGCAGTACTTC; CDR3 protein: CSVGGGLAGVYNEQYF
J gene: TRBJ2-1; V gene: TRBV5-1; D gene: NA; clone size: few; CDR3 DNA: TGCGCCAGCAGCGACGGGGTTAGCTCCTACAATGAGCAGTTCTTC; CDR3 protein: CASSDGVSSYNEQFF
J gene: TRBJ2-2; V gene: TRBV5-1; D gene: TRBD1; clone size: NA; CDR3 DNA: TGCGCCAGCAGCTCCGGGACAGGCACCGGGGAGCTGTTTTTT; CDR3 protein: CASSSGTGTGELFF
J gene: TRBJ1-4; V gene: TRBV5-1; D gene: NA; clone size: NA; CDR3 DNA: TGCGCCAGCAGCTTGGACGCACACCTGAATGAAAAACTGTTTTTT; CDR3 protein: CASSLDAHLNEKLFF
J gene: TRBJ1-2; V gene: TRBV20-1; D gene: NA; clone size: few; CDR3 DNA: TGCAGTGCTACCGGCGGGACTCAGGGGAACTATGGCTACACCTTC; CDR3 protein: CSATGGTQGNYGYTF
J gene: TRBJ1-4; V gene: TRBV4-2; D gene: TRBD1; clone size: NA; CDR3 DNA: TGTGCCAGCAGCCAGCTCGGACAGGGTGGGGAAAAACTGTTTTTT; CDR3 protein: CASSQLGQGGEKLFF
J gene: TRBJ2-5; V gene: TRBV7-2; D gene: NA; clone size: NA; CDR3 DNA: TGTGCCAGCAGTAGGGTTATAGAGACCCAGTACTTC; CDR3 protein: CASSRVIETQYF
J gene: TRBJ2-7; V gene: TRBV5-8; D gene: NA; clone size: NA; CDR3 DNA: TGTGCCAGCCCCGGGACGGCGGGGAAGGGCTACGAGCAGTACTTC; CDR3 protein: CASPGTAGKGYEQYF
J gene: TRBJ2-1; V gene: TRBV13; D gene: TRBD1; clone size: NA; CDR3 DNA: TGTGCCAGCAGCTTAGAAGAGGGACAGGTACTTATGGAGCAGTTCTTC; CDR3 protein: CASSLEEGQVLMEQFF
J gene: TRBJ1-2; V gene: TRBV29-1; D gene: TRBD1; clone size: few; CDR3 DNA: TGCAGCGCCCAGGACAGGGGGTTCTCTAACTATGGCTACACCTTC; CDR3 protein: CSAQDRGFSNYGYTF
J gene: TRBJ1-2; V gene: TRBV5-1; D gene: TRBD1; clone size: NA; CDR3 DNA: TGCGCCAGCAGCTTGGTAGAGGGGACAGATGGCTACACCTTC; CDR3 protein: CASSLVEGTDGYTF
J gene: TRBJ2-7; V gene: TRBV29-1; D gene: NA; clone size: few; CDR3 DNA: TGCAGCGTTGAGGGGCTGGTTGGGACCTACGAGCAGTACTTC; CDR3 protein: CSVEGLVGTYEQYF
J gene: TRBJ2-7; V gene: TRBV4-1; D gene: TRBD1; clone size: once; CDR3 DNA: TGCGCCAGCAGCCCTGCCCCGGGACAGGGTCTGGAGCAGTACTTC; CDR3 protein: CASSPAPGQGLEQYF
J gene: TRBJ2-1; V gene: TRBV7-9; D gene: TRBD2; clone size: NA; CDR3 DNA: TGTGCCAGCAGCTTAGTATCCGGGAGGGGGGACAATGAGCAGTTCTTC; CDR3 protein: CASSLVSGRGDNEQFF
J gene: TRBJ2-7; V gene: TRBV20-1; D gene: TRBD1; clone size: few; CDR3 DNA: TGCAGTGCTATAGGACAGGGGGACTCCTACGAGCAGTACTTC; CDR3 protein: CSAIGQGDSYEQYF
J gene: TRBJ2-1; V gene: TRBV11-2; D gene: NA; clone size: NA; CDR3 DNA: TGTGCCGCCAGGGGCCATGCCACCGGAAATGAGCAGTTCTTC; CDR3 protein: CAARGHATGNEQFF
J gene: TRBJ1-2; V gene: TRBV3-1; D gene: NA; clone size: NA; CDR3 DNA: TGTGCCAGCAGCCCGAAGGAACGGGACCAAAGCTGGATTGGCTACACCTTC; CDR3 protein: CASSPKERDQSWIGYTF
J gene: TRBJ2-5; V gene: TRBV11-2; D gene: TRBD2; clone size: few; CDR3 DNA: TGTGCCAACAGCTTAGGCCTCACTAGCGGAGAGACCCAGTACTTC; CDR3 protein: CANSLGLTSGETQYF
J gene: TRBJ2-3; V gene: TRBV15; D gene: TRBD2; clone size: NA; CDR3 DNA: TGTGCCACCAGCAGAGCTTTACTAGCGGGGGGGCCAAGCACAGATACGCAGTATTTT; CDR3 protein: CATSRALLAGGPSTDTQYF
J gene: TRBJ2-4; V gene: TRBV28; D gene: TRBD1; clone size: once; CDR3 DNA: TGTGCCAGCAGTTCCCCGACAGGGAGTTCAGCCAAAAACATTCAGTACTTC; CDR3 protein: CASSSPTGSSAKNIQYF
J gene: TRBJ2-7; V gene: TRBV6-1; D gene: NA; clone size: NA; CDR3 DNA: TGTGCCAGCAGCGACCCCGGGACCTCCAACGAGCAGTACTTC; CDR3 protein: CASSDPGTSNEQYF
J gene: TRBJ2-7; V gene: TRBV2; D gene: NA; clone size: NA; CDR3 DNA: TGTGCCAGCAGTGAAGAGTTGAACCCCTCCTACGAGCAGTACTTC; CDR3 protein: CASSEELNPSYEQYF
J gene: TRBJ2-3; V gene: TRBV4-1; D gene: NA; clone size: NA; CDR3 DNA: TGCGCCAGCAGCCAAGTACTACCTCCAAGGGGCCCAGATACGCAGTATTTT; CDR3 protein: CASSQVLPPRGPDTQYF
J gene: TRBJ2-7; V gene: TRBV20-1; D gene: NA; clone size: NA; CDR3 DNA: TGCAGTGCTGTCCGGGAGCAGCGCTACGAGCAGTACTTC; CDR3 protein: CSAVREQRYEQYF
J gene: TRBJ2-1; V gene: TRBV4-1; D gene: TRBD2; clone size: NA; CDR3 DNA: TGCGCCAGCAGCCAAGAGGCCGGGACTAGCGGGAGCGACAATGAGCAGTTCTTC; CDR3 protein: CASSQEAGTSGSDNEQFF
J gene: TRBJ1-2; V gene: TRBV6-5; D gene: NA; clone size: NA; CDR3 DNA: TGTGCCAGCAGCCCGGGACTTTTAGGGGACTATGGCTACACCTTC; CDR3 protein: CASSPGLLGDYGYTF
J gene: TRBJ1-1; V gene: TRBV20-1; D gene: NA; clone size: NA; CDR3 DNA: TGCAGTGCTAGTTGGACTTCCTCTGAAGCTTTCTTT; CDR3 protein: CSASWTSSEAFF
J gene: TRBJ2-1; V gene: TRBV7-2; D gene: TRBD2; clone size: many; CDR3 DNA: TGTGCCAGCAGCTTACTAGCGGGATACAATGAGCAGTTCTTC; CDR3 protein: CASSLLAGYNEQFF
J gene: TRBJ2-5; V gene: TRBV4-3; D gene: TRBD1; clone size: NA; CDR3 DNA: TGCGCCAGCAGCCAAGTTGACAGGGGGCCGGAGACCCAGTACTTC; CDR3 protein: CASSQVDRGPETQYF
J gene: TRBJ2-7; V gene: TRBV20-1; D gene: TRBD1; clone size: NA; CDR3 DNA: TGCAGTGCGGAACAGGGGATCTCCTACGAGCAGTACTTC; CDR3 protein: CSAEQGISYEQYF
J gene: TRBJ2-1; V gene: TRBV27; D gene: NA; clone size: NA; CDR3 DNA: TGTGCCAGCAGTTCCCACTCCTTGAGCTCCTACAATGAGCAGTTCTTC; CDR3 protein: CASSSHSLSSYNEQFF
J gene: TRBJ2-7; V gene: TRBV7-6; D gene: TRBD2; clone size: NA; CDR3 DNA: TGTGCCAGCAGCCCGTTTAGCGGGGCCTCCTACGAGCAGTACTTC; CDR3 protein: CASSPFSGASYEQYF
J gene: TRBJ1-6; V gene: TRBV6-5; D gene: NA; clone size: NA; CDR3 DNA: TGTGCCAGCAGTTACGCGGGACATTCGAATTCACCCCTCCACTTT; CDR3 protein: CASSYAGHSNSPLHF
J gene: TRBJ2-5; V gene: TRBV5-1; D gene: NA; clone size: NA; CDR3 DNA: TGCGCCAGCAGCTTTAGGGGGACGGAGGTGATCGGGCAGTACTTC; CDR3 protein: CASSFRGTEVIGQYF
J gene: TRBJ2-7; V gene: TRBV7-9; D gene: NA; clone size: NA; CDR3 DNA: TGTGCCAGCAGCTTAGTCCCAGGGGCCCGGAACGAGCAGTACTTC; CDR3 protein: CASSLVPGARNEQYF
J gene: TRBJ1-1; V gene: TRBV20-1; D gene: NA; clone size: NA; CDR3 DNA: TGCAGTGCTAGGGACAGCCCTGAAGCTTTCTTT; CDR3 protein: CSARDSPEAFF
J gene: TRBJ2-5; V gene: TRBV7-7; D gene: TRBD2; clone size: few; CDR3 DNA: TGTGCCAGCAGCCCCCGGACTAGCGGTGTGACGGCAGAGACCCAGTACTTC; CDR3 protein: CASSPRTSGVTAETQYF
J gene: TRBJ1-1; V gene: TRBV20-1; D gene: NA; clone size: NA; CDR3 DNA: TGCAGTGTCAGAGGGGGAGGGATCACTGAAGCTTTCTTT; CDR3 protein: CSVRGGGITEAFF